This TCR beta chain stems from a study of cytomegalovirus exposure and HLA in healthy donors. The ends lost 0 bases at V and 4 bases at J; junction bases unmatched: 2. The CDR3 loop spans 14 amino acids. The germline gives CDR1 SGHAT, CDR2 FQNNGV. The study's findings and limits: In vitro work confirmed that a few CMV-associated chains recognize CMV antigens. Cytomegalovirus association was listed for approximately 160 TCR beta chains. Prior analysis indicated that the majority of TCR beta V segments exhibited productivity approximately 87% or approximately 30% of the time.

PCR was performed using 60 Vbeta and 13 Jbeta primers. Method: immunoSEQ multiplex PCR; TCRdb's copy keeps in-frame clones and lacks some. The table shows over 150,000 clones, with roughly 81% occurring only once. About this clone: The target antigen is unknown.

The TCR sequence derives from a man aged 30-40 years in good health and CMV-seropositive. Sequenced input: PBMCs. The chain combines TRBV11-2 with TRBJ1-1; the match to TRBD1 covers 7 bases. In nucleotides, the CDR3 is TGTGCCAGCAGCTTAGACGACAGGGCCACTGAAGCTTTCTTT. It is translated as CASSLDDRATEAFF.